Following are 28 T cell receptor beta chains from one sample sequenced in a study of cytomegalovirus exposure and HLA in healthy donors. The PCR used 60 Vbeta and 13 Jbeta primers. Method: immunoSEQ multiplex PCR; TCRdb's copy keeps in-frame clones and lacks some. Of about 160,000 clones listed, 81% are singletons. The sequenced sample consisted of PBMCs. Source of these receptors: a woman younger than 30 in good health and CMV-seronegative.

The chain recombines TRBV5-4 with TRBJ1-1; the D gene is possibly TRBD1 (6 bases). The V gene lost 4 bases and the J gene lost 0 bases, with 13 bases spanning the gap. This CDR3 comprises 15 residues. Germline values: CDR1 SGHNT, CDR2 YYREEE (reference sequence). CDR3 sequence (DNA): TGTGCCAGCAGCGACGCCGGGACACTGAACACTGAAGCTTTCTTT. Its protein is CASSDAGTLNTEAFF.

Here the CDR3 DNA reads TGTGCCAGCAGCCCAACGGGAGGGAGAAACACTGAAGCTTTCTTT. As protein: CASSPTGGRNTEAFF. The rearrangement links TRBV7-3 to TRBJ1-1; no definite D call. The CDR3 contains 15 residues. Germline V gene lookup returns CDR1 SGHTA and CDR2 FQGTGA. Trimming left V 5 bases short and J 2 bases short, with 15 bases between.

This chain links TRBV7-6 with TRBJ2-5; possible D gene TRBD1, 6 bases. The end of the DNA fits TRBJ2-7 better, so the J call may be wrong. This CDR3 contains 17 residues. Germline CDR1 is SGHVS and CDR2 is FNYEAQ. This CDR3 is CASSFTPSQGAFYEQYF. In DNA, the CDR3 is TGTGCCAGCAGCTTCACCCCCTCACAGGGAGCATTCTACGAGCAGTACTTC.

This CDR3 is CASRDRGSYNEQFF. In DNA form, the CDR3 reads TGTGCCAGTAGGGACAGGGGCTCCTACAATGAGCAGTTCTTC. The genes are TRBV19 and TRBJ2-1; 9 bases line up with TRBD1. The V gene end was trimmed by 6 bases and the J gene end by 0 bases; junction bases not matched to a gene: 0. There are 14 residues in the CDR3. Germline V gene lookup returns CDR1 LNHDA and CDR2 SQIVND (reference sequence).

The CDR3 loop reads CASSFQAAYEQYF. The DNA for the CDR3 is TGTGCCAGCAGTTTCCAGGCAGCCTACGAGCAGTACTTC. The V call is TRBV28, the J call TRBJ2-7; D unresolved. Trimming took off 3 bases at V and 2 bases at J, with 8 bases between the two ends. This CDR3 is built from 13 residues. Germline values: CDR1 MDHEN, CDR2 SYDVKM.

The chain joins TRBV19 to TRBJ2-3, with 10 bases fitting TRBD2. V shed 5 bases and J 4 bases; nucleotides not matched to a gene: 6. Germline values: CDR1 LNHDA, CDR2 SQIVND (reference sequence). The CDR3 has 15 residues. The CDR3 sequence: CASSSSGGRADTQYF. CDR3 bases: TGTGCCAGTAGTTCTAGCGGGGGCCGGGCAGATACGCAGTATTTT.

In its sample, this clone was seen once. This chain uses TRBV7-2 with TRBJ2-7; maybe TRBD1 (7 bases). The V and J ends lost 6 bases and 6 bases respectively, with 24 bases between them. CDR3 length: 16 residues. Germline-derived CDR1 and CDR2 are SGHTA and FQGNSA. In DNA, the CDR3 is TGTGCCAGCAGTTTTACCACCGGGACAGCGCGGGGCGAGCAGTACTTC. It yields the protein CASSFTTGTARGEQYF.

J is TRBJ1-1 and V is TRBV15, with D unresolved. The CDR3 contains 14 residues. Trimming cost V 1 base and J 8 bases, with 14 bases left between them. CDR1 LNHNV and CDR2 YYDKDF come from the germline V gene (reference sequence). In nucleotides, the CDR3 is TGTGCCACCAGCAGAGTTGCAGACTTAACGGAAGCTTTCTTT. This encodes CATSRVADLTEAFF. The full variable domain, rest sourced from reference TRBV15 and TRBJ1-1, is DAMVIQNPRYQVTQFGKPVTLSCSQTLNHNVMYWYQQKSSQAPKLLFHYYDKDFNNEADTPDNFQSRRPNTSFCFLDIRSPGLGDTAMYLCATSRVADLTEAFFGQGTRLTVV.

The gene calls are TRBV5-1 and TRBJ2-6; D possibly corresponds to TRBD1 (6 bases). Germline V gene sequence: CDR1 SGHRS, CDR2 YFSETQ. Trimming shortened V by 4 bases and J by 0 bases, and 20 bases separated the two germline ends. CDR3 length equals 19 residues. The CDR3 loop reads CASSRRSQGLYSGANVLTF. The CDR3 region has the DNA TGCGCCAGCAGCCGACGGAGCCAGGGGTTATACTCTGGGGCCAACGTCCTGACTTTC.

The chain uses TRBV28 and TRBJ2-4; unclear D gene. Trimming shortened V by 5 bases and J by 3 bases, and 17 bases separated the two germline ends. This CDR3 region has 16 residues. Germline CDR1 is MDHEN and CDR2 is SYDVKM. CDR3 protein: CASSRPGVTGKNIQYF. The CDR3 DNA reads as TGTGCCAGCAGTCGCCCGGGTGTTACGGGCAAAAACATTCAGTACTTC.

This clone was seen more than once but under ten times. This chain uses TRBV4-1 with TRBJ2-2, with D maybe TRBD1 (5 bases). This CDR3 region has 14 residues. The V end was cut by 1 base, the J end by 5 bases, with 8 bases between. CDR1 is MGHRA and CDR2 is YSYEKL in the germline V gene. CDR3: CASSQAGSTGELFF. CDR3 coding DNA: TGCGCCAGCAGCCAAGCAGGGTCAACCGGGGAGCTGTTTTTT.

The sample holds a few counts of this clone. CDR3 bases: TGTGCCAGCAGCTTGGGCCTAGCGAGCTCTGGGGCCAACGTCCTGACTTTC. Amino acids: CASSLGLASSGANVLTF. The genes are TRBV5-4 and TRBJ2-6; perhaps TRBD2 as D (6 bases). This CDR3 comprises 17 residues. Looked up from germline, CDR1 is SGHNT and CDR2 is YYREEE (reference sequence). Deletions cut 0 bases from V and 0 bases from J, with 10 bases between.

This chain connects TRBV2 to TRBJ2-2; TRBD1 is a possible D gene (6 bases). Germline loops: CDR1 SNHLY, CDR2 FYNNEI. CDR3 length: 16 amino acids. With 7 bases removed from V and 3 bases from J, the gap between germline ends came to 18 bases. In DNA form, the CDR3 reads TGTGCCAGCATAGGGCCCAACAGGGTGGACACCGGGGAGCTGTTTTTT. Its translation is CASIGPNRVDTGELFF.

The chain couples TRBV5-1 to TRBJ1-1, with TRBD1 as a possible D gene (5 bases). The CDR3 is made up of 11 amino acids. V was cut by 4 bases and J by 11 bases, with 12 bases left in between. Germline lookup yields CDR1 SGHRS and CDR2 YFSETQ. CDR3 amino acids: CASSGALEAFF. For the CDR3, the DNA is TGCGCCAGCAGCGGGGCCTTGGAGGCTTTCTTT.

The chain links TRBV30 to TRBJ2-7; no clear D gene. The V end lost 2 bases, the J end lost 7 bases, and 12 bases lay between the germline ends. CDR1 and CDR2 from the germline V gene are GTSNPN and SVGIG (reference sequence). This CDR3 is built from 12 residues. The DNA of the CDR3 is TGTGCCTGGAGTTCTGGGCCCAGGGAGCAGTACTTC. Its translation is CAWSSGPREQYF.

The chain recombines TRBV27 with TRBJ2-3; maybe TRBD2 (5 bases). V was shortened by 6 bases and J by 3 bases, with 13 bases between the two germline ends. The CDR3 runs to 14 residues. In germline, CDR1 is MNHEY, CDR2 SMNVEV (reference sequence). The CDR3 coding sequence is TGTGCCAGCAGATACTCGGACTCAACAGATACGCAGTATTTT. Protein: CASRYSDSTDTQYF.

The chain joins TRBV6-5 to TRBJ2-3; D gene ambiguous. The CDR3 runs 15 residues. V lost 6 bases, J lost 0 bases, and 13 bases lay in between. Germline V gene sequence: CDR1 MNHEY, CDR2 SVGAGI. This CDR3 reads CASSRLLRSTDTQYF. In DNA, the CDR3 is TGTGCCAGCAGCCGACTCTTGCGGAGCACAGATACGCAGTATTTT.

The V gene is TRBV5-6, the J gene TRBJ2-7, with D possibly being TRBD2 (5 bases). Germline values: CDR1 SGHDT, CDR2 YYEEEE. V shed 0 bases and J shed 7 bases, with 14 bases lying between them. The CDR3 length is 14 residues. The CDR3 loop is CASSLDMGWREQYF. The CDR3 DNA is TGTGCCAGCAGCTTGGATATGGGCTGGAGGGAGCAGTACTTC.

The CDR3 loop reads CSALDRGRGNEQFF. The CDR3 region has the DNA TGCAGCGCCCTGGACAGGGGGCGCGGGAATGAGCAGTTCTTC. The chain employs TRBV29-1 and TRBJ2-1; TRBD1 matches 11 bases. J was trimmed by 7 bases and V by 7 bases; bases with no gene match: 9. The CDR3 is 14 amino acids. Per the germline V gene, CDR1 is SQVTM and CDR2 is ANQGSEA.

The chain has TRBV5-8 and TRBJ1-5, with 7 nucleotides matching TRBD1. The CDR3 loop spans 13 amino acids. Germline values: CDR1 SGHTS, CDR2 YDEGEE. The trim removed 5 bases at V and 5 bases at J, leaving 4 bases unmatched. This CDR3 reads CASSLTGYQPQHF. CDR3 nucleotides: TGTGCCAGCAGTTTGACAGGGTATCAGCCCCAGCATTTT.

Written as DNA, the CDR3 is TGTGCCAGCAGCCCGAGACAGGGAAGGAAAAATTCACCCCTCCACTTT. Amino acid sequence: CASSPRQGRKNSPLHF. V is TRBV27 and J is TRBJ1-6, with TRBD1 matching 7 bases. After removal of 6 bases from V and 7 bases from J, the junction contained 12 bases not matched to a gene. The CDR3 totals 16 residues. Germline V gene data show CDR1 as MNHEY and CDR2 as SMNVEV (reference sequence).

CDR3 DNA: TGTGCCAGCAACCCTGACAGGGGGAATACCGATACGCAGTATTTT. Amino acids: CASNPDRGNTDTQYF. The rearrangement joins TRBV28 to TRBJ2-3; TRBD1 matches 9 bases. CDR1 MDHEN and CDR2 SYDVKM come from the germline V gene. The V and J ends lost 7 bases and 6 bases, in that order; junction bases with no gene match: 11. The CDR3 is made up of 15 amino acids. The variable domain in full, with the rest retrieved from reference TRBV28 and TRBJ2-3, is DVKVTQSSRYLVKRTGEKVFLECVQDMDHENMFWYRQDPGLGLRLIYFSYDVKMKEKGDIPEGYSVSREKKERFSLILESASTNQTSMYLCASNPDRGNTDTQYFGPGTRLTVL.

The genes are TRBV6-1 and TRBJ2-5; D might be TRBD1 (5 bases). TRBJ2-7 explains the end of the DNA better; the J call may be wrong. The CDR3 runs to 15 residues. The germline CDR1 and CDR2 sequences are MNHNS and SASEGT. CDR3 loop: CASRAGTGRSYEQYF. In nucleotides, the CDR3 is TGTGCCAGCAGAGCTGGCACAGGAAGGTCCTACGAGCAGTACTTC.

This chain connects TRBV4-1 to TRBJ2-1, with a tentative D call TRBD1 (5 bases). Germline CDR1 MGHRA, CDR2 YSYEKL. The V gene lost 0 bases and the J gene lost 4 bases, with 7 bases spanning the gap. This CDR3 has 14 amino acids. In DNA form, the CDR3 reads TGCGCCAGCAGCCAAGAAGGGGCATACAATGAGCAGTTCTTC. It yields the protein CASSQEGAYNEQFF.

V and J are TRBV2 and TRBJ1-5; possible D gene TRBD1, 6 bases. CDR3 length: 15 amino acids. Trimming left V 5 bases short and J 0 bases short, with 11 bases between. CDR1 SNHLY and CDR2 FYNNEI come from the germline V gene. This CDR3 reads CASSKRTDSNQPQHF. CDR3 coding DNA: TGTGCCAGCAGTAAGAGGACAGATAGCAATCAGCCCCAGCATTTT.

This clone was picked up a small number of times. The chain employs TRBV19 and TRBJ2-7; TRBD1 aligns across 11 bases. From germline, CDR1 is LNHDA and CDR2 SQIVND (reference sequence). With V trimmed by 3 bases and J by 4 bases, 5 bases remained unmatched. The CDR3 runs 15 residues. The CDR3 DNA reads as TGTGCCAGTAGTATCAGCGGACAGGGGGCTTACGAGCAGTACTTC. Protein sequence: CASSISGQGAYEQYF. The full variable domain, completed using reference TRBV19 and TRBJ2-7, is DGGITQSPKYLFRKEGQNVTLSCEQNLNHDAMYWYRQDPGQGLRLIYYSQIVNDFQKGDIAEGYSVSREKKESFPLTVTSAQKNPTAFYLCASSISGQGAYEQYFGPGTRLTVT.

The chain recombines TRBV6-5 with TRBJ2-1, with D possibly being TRBD2 (6 bases). V shed 3 bases and J shed 8 bases, with 17 bases lying between them. The germline gives CDR1 MNHEY, CDR2 SVGAGI. This CDR3 comprises 15 residues. This CDR3 is CASSYLVGGPDEQFF. The CDR3 region has the DNA TGTGCCAGCAGTTATCTAGTGGGAGGCCCGGATGAGCAGTTCTTC.

The chain links TRBV28 to TRBJ1-5, with D unresolved. Trimming removed 1 base at V and 0 bases at J, with 7 bases between. Germline-derived CDR1 and CDR2 are MDHEN and SYDVKM. This CDR3 region has 15 residues. The CDR3 DNA reads as TGTGCCAGCAGTTTATCAGAAAATAGCAATCAGCCCCAGCATTTT. Protein: CASSLSENSNQPQHF.